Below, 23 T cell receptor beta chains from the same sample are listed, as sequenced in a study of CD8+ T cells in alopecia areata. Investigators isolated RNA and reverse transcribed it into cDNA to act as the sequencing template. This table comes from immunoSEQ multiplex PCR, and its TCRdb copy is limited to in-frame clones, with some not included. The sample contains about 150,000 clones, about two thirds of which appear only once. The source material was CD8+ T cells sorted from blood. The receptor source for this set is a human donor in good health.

The CDR3 DNA reads TGTGCCAGCAAGGGTGGAGGGGGCCGGACCGGGGAGCTGTTTTTT. Translating gives CASKGGGGRTGELFF. This chain uses TRBV2 with TRBJ2-2, with TRBD1 as a possible D gene (7 bases). CDR1 is SNHLY, CDR2 FYNNEI, per germline. V lost 7 bases, J lost 5 bases, and 17 bases lay in between. CDR3 length equals 15 residues.

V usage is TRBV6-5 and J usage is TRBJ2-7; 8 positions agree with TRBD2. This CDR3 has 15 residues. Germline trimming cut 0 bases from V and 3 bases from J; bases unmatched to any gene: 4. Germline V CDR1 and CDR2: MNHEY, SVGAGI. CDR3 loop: CASSYSGGLVYEQYF. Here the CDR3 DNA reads TGTGCCAGCAGTTACTCGGGGGGACTAGTCTACGAGCAGTACTTC.

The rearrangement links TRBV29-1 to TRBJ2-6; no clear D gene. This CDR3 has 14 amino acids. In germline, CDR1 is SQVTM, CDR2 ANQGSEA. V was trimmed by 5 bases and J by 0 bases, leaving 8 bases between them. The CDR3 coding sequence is TGCAGCGTTCTAGGCAGCTCTGGGGCCAACGTCCTGACTTTC. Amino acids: CSVLGSSGANVLTF.

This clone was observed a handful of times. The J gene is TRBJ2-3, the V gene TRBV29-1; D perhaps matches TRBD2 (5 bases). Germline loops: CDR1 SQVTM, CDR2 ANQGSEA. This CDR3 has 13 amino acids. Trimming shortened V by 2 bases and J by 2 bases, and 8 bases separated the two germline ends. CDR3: CSVESSATDTQYF. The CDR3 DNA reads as TGCAGCGTTGAAAGTAGCGCCACAGATACGCAGTATTTT.

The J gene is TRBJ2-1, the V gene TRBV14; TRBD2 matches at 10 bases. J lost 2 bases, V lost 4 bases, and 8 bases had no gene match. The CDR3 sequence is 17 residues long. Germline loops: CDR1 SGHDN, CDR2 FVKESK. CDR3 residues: CASSPTRTSGTYNEQFF. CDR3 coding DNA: TGTGCCAGCAGCCCCACCCGGACTAGCGGAACCTACAATGAGCAGTTCTTC. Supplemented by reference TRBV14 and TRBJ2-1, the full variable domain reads EAGVTQFPSHSVIEKGQTVTLRCDPISGHDNLYWYRRVMGKEIKFLLHFVKESKQDESGMPNNRFLAERTGGTYSTLKVQPAELEDSGVYFCASSPTRTSGTYNEQFFGPGTRLTVL.

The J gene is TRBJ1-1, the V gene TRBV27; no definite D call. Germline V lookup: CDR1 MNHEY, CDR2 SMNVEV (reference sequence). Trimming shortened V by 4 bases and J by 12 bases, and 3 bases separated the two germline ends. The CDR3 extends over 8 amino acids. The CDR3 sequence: CASSSTFF. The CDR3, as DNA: TGTGCCAGCAGTTCGACTTTCTTT.

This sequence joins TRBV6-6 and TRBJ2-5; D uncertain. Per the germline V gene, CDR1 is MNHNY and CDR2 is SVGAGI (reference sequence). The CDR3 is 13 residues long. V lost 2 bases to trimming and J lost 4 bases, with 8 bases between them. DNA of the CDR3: TGTGCCAGCAGTTACGCCCTGGCAGAGACCCAGTACTTC. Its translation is CASSYALAETQYF.

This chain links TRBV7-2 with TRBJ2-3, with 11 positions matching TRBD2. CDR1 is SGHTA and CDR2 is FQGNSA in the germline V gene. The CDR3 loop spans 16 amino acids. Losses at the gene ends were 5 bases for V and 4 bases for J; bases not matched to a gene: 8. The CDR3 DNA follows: TGTGCCAGCAGCCTCCGACTAGCGGGGTTATCAGATACGCAGTATTTT. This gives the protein CASSLRLAGLSDTQYF.

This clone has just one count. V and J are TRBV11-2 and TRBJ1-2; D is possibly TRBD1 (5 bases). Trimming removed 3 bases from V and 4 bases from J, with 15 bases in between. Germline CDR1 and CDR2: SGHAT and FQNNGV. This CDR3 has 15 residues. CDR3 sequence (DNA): TGTGCCAGCAGCTTGGGGTATAGGGACCTCTATGGCTACACCTTC. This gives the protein CASSLGYRDLYGYTF.

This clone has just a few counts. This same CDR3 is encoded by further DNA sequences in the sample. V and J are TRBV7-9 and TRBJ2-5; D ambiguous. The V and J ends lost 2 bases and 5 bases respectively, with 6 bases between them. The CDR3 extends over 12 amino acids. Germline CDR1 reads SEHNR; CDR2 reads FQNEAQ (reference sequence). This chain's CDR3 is CASSLPRETQYF. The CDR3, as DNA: TGTGCCAGCAGCTTACCAAGGGAGACCCAGTACTTC.

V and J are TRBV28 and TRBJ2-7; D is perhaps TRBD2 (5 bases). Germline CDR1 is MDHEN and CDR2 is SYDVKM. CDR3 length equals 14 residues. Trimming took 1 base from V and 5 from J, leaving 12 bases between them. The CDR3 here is CASSLYRTPDEQYF. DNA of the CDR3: TGTGCCAGCAGTTTATACCGGACTCCGGACGAGCAGTACTTC.

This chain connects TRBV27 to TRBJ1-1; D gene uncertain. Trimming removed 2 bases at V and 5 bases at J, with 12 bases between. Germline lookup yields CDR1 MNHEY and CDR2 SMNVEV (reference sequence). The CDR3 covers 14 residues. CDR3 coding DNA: TGTGCCAGCAGTTTACCCGGAGTATGGACTGAAGCTTTCTTT. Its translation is CASSLPGVWTEAFF.

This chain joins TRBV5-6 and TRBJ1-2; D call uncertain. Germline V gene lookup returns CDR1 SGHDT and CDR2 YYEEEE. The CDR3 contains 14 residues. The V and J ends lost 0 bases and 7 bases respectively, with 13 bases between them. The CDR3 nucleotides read TGTGCCAGCAGCTTGGTCCACTCCGGGCGTGGCTACACCTTC. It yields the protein CASSLVHSGRGYTF.

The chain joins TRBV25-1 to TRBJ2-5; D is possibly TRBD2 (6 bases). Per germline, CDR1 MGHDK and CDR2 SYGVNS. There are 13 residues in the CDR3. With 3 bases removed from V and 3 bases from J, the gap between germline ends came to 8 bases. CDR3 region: CASSEGGEETQYF. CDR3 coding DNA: TGTGCCAGCAGTGAGGGGGGAGAAGAGACCCAGTACTTC.

Written as DNA, the CDR3 is TGCAGCGTTGAAGATCCGAGAGGGGGCCGTTACAATGAGCAGTTCTTC. It yields the protein CSVEDPRGGRYNEQFF. V is TRBV29-1 and J is TRBJ2-1, with TRBD1 matching over 7 bases. J gave up 4 bases and V 0 bases, and 9 bases lay outside the gene matches. The germline CDR1 and CDR2 sequences are SQVTM and ANQGSEA. The CDR3 runs 16 residues.

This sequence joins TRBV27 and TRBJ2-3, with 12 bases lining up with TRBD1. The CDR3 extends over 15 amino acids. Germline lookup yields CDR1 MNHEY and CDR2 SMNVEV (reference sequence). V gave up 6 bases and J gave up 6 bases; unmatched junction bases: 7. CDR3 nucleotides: TGTGCCAGCAGGACAGGGACAGGGGGCCCCGATACGCAGTATTTT. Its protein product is CASRTGTGGPDTQYF.

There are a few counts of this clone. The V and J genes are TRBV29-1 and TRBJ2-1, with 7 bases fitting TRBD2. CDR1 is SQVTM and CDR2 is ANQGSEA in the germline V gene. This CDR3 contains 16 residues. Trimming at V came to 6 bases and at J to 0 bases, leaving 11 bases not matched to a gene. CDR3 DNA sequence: TGCAGCGTAGTTAAGGCTAGCGGCATCTCCTACAATGAGCAGTTCTTC. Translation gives CSVVKASGISYNEQFF.

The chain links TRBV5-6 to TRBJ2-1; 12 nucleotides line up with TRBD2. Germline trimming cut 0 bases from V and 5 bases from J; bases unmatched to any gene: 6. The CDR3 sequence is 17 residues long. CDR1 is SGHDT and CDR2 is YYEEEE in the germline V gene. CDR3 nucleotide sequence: TGTGCCAGCAGCTTGGCCCGACTAGCGGGAGTCGACAATGAGCAGTTCTTC. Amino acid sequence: CASSLARLAGVDNEQFF.

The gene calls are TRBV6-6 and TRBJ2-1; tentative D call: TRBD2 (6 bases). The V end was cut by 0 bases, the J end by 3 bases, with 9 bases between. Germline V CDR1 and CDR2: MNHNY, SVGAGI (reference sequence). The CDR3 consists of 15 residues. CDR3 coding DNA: TGTGCCAGCAGTTACTCTCGGGGGAACTACAATGAGCAGTTCTTC. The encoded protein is CASSYSRGNYNEQFF.

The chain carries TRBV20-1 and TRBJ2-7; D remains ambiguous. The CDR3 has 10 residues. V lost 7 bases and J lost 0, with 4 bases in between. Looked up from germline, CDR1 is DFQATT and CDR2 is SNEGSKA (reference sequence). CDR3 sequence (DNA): TGCAGTGTCCCCTCCTACGAGCAGTACTTC. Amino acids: CSVPSYEQYF.

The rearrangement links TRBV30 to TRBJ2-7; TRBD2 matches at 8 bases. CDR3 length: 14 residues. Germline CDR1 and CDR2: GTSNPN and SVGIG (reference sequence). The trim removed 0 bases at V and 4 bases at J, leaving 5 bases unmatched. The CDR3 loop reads CAWSVAGVSYEQYF. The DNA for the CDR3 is TGTGCCTGGAGTGTAGCGGGAGTATCGTACGAGCAGTACTTC.

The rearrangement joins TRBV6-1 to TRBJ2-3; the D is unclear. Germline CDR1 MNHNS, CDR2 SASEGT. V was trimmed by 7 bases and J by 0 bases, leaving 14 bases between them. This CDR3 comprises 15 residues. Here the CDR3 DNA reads TGTGCCAGCACCTTAAAGGGTACTAGCACAGATACGCAGTATTTT. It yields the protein CASTLKGTSTDTQYF.

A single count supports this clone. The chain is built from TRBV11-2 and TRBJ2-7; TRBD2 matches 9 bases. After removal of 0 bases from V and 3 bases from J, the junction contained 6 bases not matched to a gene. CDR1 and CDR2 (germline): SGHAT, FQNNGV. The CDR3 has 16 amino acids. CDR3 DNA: TGTGCCAGCAGCTTAGAAGGGCTAGCGGGGAACTACGAGCAGTACTTC. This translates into CASSLEGLAGNYEQYF.